The T cell receptor beta chain described here comes from a study of blood T cell repertoires in COVID-19. Study-wide background: Samples came from the United States, Italy and Spain, spanning acute and convalescent COVID-19. Nucleic acid was either cDNA or gDNA, and it came from T cells, B-cell-depleted T cells, or PBMCs.

Authors' methods: Estimates of nucleated cell counts were drawn from the amplification of reference gene primers. Method: immunoSEQ multiplex PCR; TCRdb's copy keeps in-frame clones and lacks some. V, J and clone size are taken as reported in that table, and D and trimming were inferred from the DNA itself. The sample records under 65,000 clones, about 88% being singletons. The CDR3 sequence is 13 residues long. The germline V gene has CDR1 SGHTA and CDR2 FQGTGA. Trimming took 5 bases from V and 5 from J; bases not matched to a gene: 4. The sequencing sample was made of peripheral blood. The chain is built from TRBV7-3 and TRBJ2-3, with 7 positions matching TRBD2. This TCR was sampled from an older man in a cohort sampled during active COVID-19. CDR3 in amino acids: CASSPTGGDTQYF. The CDR3 DNA reads TGTGCCAGCAGCCCTACGGGGGGAGATACGCAGTATTTT.